Shown below are 30 T cell receptor beta chains from a single sample sequenced in a study of CD8 T cells in ankylosing spondylitis. The antigens these receptors bind are not known. Via MiXCR, TCRdb re-called the 5' RACE reads, giving one row per CDR3 protein. Of approximately 500,000 distinct CDR3 sequences in the sample, about 12% were seen once. General study results and limits: Seemingly distinctive of ankylosing spondylitis blood was a TCR beta motif formed by eight highly homologous variants.

The specimen was blood, either unsorted or a sorted T cell fraction (not recorded which). All receptors derive from a male donor with ankylosing spondylitis.

This rearrangement joins TRBV10-1 to TRBJ2-7; 7 bases line up with TRBD2. Unmatched junction bases numbered 4, after V lost 5 bases and J lost 0 bases. Per the germline V gene, CDR1 is WNHNN and CDR2 is SYGVQD (reference sequence). The CDR3 has 14 amino acids. DNA for the CDR3: TGCGCCAGCAGTAGGGGAGGGAGCTCCTACGAGCAGTACTTC. As protein: CASSRGGSSYEQYF.

This clonotype was recorded a few times. The chain recombines TRBV20-1 with TRBJ1-5; TRBD1 agrees at 8 bases. The CDR3 totals 14 residues. The V and J ends lost 6 bases and 4 bases, in that order; junction bases with no gene match: 8. Germline V gene sequence: CDR1 DFQATT, CDR2 SNEGSKA (reference sequence). This CDR3 is CSAGLDRGNQPQHF. Written as DNA, the CDR3 is TGCAGTGCGGGATTAGACAGGGGAAATCAGCCCCAGCATTTT.

This clonotype was seen ten or more times. The chain uses TRBV20-1 and TRBJ1-2, with 7 bases identical to TRBD1. Looked up from germline, CDR1 is DFQATT and CDR2 is SNEGSKA (reference sequence). The CDR3 is made up of 14 amino acids. V was pared by 5 bases and J by 1 base, with 7 bases of the junction left unmatched. CDR3 sequence (DNA): TGCAGTGCTCTCAATAGGGACAGTAACTATGGCTACACCTTC. As protein: CSALNRDSNYGYTF.

This clonotype was seen only a few times. V gene TRBV4-2 combines with J gene TRBJ2-7, with D maybe TRBD1 (6 bases). V was cut by 1 base and J by 7 bases, with 14 bases left in between. CDR1 is LGHNA, CDR2 YNFKEQ, per germline. The CDR3 covers 14 residues. CDR3 region: CASSQGGHSVEQYF. The CDR3 DNA reads as TGTGCCAGCAGCCAAGGGGGACATTCCGTGGAGCAGTACTTC.

In its sample, this clonotype was seen a few times. The chain uses TRBV28 and TRBJ1-2; no clear D gene. CDR1 and CDR2 (germline): MDHEN, SYDVKM. The CDR3 contains 15 residues. V dropped 3 bases and J dropped 0 bases, with 11 bases sitting between them. DNA of the CDR3: TGTGCCAGCAGTTTCCCGTCCATATCTAACTATGGCTACACCTTC. It codes for CASSFPSISNYGYTF.

This sequence joins TRBV10-3 and TRBJ1-1; D unclear. Trimming pared 3 bases from V and 2 bases from J, leaving 10 bases between. The germline V gene encodes CDR1 ENHRY and CDR2 SYGVKD. The CDR3 covers 14 residues. The CDR3 here is CAISEMDGNTEAFF. CDR3 nucleotide sequence: TGTGCCATCAGTGAAATGGACGGAAACACTGAAGCTTTCTTT.

In its sample, this clonotype was seen many times. The gene calls are TRBV5-1 and TRBJ1-3, with D unclear. Germline V gene lookup returns CDR1 SGHRS and CDR2 YFSETQ. This CDR3 is 15 amino acids long. Trimming took 8 bases from V and 0 from J, leaving 15 bases between them. CDR3 amino acids: CASPNHMSSGNTIYF. CDR3 DNA sequence: TGCGCCAGTCCCAATCATATGAGCTCTGGAAACACCATATATTTT. Full variable domain (missing parts from reference TRBV5-1 and TRBJ1-3): KAGVTQTPRYLIKTRGQQVTLSCSPISGHRSVSWYQQTPGQGLQFLFEYFSETQRNKGNFPGRFSGRQFSNSRSEMNVSTLELGDSALYLCASPNHMSSGNTIYFGEGSWLTVV.

This rearrangement joins TRBV7-9 to TRBJ1-1, with 7 nucleotides matching TRBD1. The CDR3 is 16 amino acids. J lost 0 bases, V lost 4 bases, and 8 bases had no gene match. Looked up from germline, CDR1 is SEHNR and CDR2 is FQNEAQ (reference sequence). The CDR3 region is CASSSSDRQMNTEAFF. The CDR3 coding sequence is TGTGCCAGCAGCTCTTCGGACAGGCAGATGAACACTGAAGCTTTCTTT.

This clonotype was detected only a few times. The chain combines TRBV25-1 with TRBJ2-3; D call uncertain. The CDR3 spans 14 residues. Looked up from germline, CDR1 is MGHDK and CDR2 is SYGVNS. Trimming removed 5 bases from V and 2 bases from J, with 11 bases in between. The DNA for the CDR3 is TGTGCCAGCAGTCGAGTGGGGAACACAGATACGCAGTATTTT. It is translated as CASSRVGNTDTQYF.

V and J are TRBV13 and TRBJ2-1; 11 bases are shared with TRBD1. This CDR3 is 16 amino acids long. V lost 5 bases, J lost 9 bases, and 12 bases stayed unmatched. CDR1 and CDR2 (germline): PRHDT, FYEKMQ (reference sequence). CDR3 protein: CASSRRDRGMNGEQFF. The DNA of the CDR3 is TGTGCCAGCAGCCGCCGGGACAGGGGGATGAATGGTGAGCAGTTCTTC.

This chain connects TRBV20-1 to TRBJ2-2, with 11 bases aligning to TRBD2. Losses at the gene ends were 4 bases for V and 3 bases for J; bases not matched to a gene: 4. Germline CDR1 DFQATT, CDR2 SNEGSKA (reference sequence). The CDR3 sequence is 15 residues long. CDR3 DNA sequence: TGCAGTGCTAACCAACTAGCGGGGGACACCGGGGAGCTGTTTTTT. Protein: CSANQLAGDTGELFF.

This clonotype occurred many times. This rearrangement joins TRBV2 to TRBJ2-3, with D tentatively TRBD1 or TRBD2 (5 bases each). Germline V gives CDR1 SNHLY, CDR2 FYNNEI. CDR3 length: 17 amino acids. The V and J ends lost 3 bases and 2 bases respectively, with 18 bases between them. The CDR3 bases are TGTGCCAGCAGTGATGGGAGTAAAGGGGCGGACACAGATACGCAGTATTTT. Translated, it gives CASSDGSKGADTDTQYF.

This clonotype was detected ten times or more. V and J are TRBV29-1 and TRBJ1-3, with D unresolved. The germline V gene has CDR1 SQVTM and CDR2 ANQGSEA. The CDR3 has 14 amino acids. V gave up 2 bases and J gave up 0 bases, with 8 bases separating them. CDR3 nucleotide sequence: TGCAGCGTTGAACTTGGAAGCTCTGGAAACACCATATATTTT. Protein: CSVELGSSGNTIYF.

This clonotype was seen only a few times. CDR3 sequence: CASSPPRMGNEQFF. CDR3 bases: TGCGCCAGCAGCCCACCGAGGATGGGGAATGAGCAGTTCTTC. The chain links TRBV4-1 to TRBJ2-1; D is undetermined. Deletions cut 4 bases from V and 7 bases from J, with 14 bases between. The CDR3 is made up of 14 amino acids. CDR1 is MGHRA and CDR2 is YSYEKL in the germline V gene.

The chain uses TRBV7-7 and TRBJ2-6; D is perhaps TRBD2 (5 bases). This CDR3 contains 17 residues. Trimming removed 2 bases from V and 0 bases from J, with 11 bases in between. Germline-derived CDR1 and CDR2 are SSHAT and FNYEAQ (reference sequence). DNA for the CDR3: TGTGCCAGCAGCTTATTGGGTGAGGGCTCTGGGGCCAACGTCCTGACTTTC. Protein product: CASSLLGEGSGANVLTF.

V is TRBV4-2 and J is TRBJ1-2; 8 nucleotides match TRBD1. CDR3 length: 16 amino acids. Losses at the gene ends were 1 base for V and 0 bases for J; bases not matched to a gene: 4. Germline CDR1 reads LGHNA; CDR2 reads YNFKEQ. For the CDR3, the DNA is TGTGCCAGCAGCCAAGCCAACAGGGGGACTAACTATGGCTACACCTTC. Encoded protein: CASSQANRGTNYGYTF.

This chain links TRBV10-3 with TRBJ2-2; tentatively, D is TRBD1 or TRBD2 (6 bases each). CDR3 length: 17 residues. V lost 0 bases, J lost 1 base, and 12 bases lay in between. In germline, CDR1 is ENHRY, CDR2 SYGVKD. This chain's CDR3 is CAISESTGAGNTGELFF. The DNA of the CDR3 is TGTGCCATCAGTGAGTCGACGGGGGCTGGGAACACCGGGGAGCTGTTTTTT.

The table lists this clonotype with a few counts. V usage is TRBV7-9 and J usage is TRBJ1-1; 9 bases fit TRBD1. Unmatched junction bases numbered 8, after V lost 2 bases and J lost 4 bases. This CDR3 has 16 residues. The germline CDR1 and CDR2 sequences are SEHNR and FQNEAQ (reference sequence). The CDR3 DNA follows: TGTGCCAGCAGCTTACGGGACAGGGAAGACGGCACTGAAGCTTTCTTT. Its protein product is CASSLRDREDGTEAFF. Filled out from reference TRBV7-9 and TRBJ1-1, the complete variable domain reads DTGVSQNPRHKITKRGQNVTFRCDPISEHNRLYWYRQTLGQGPEFLTYFQNEAQLEKSRLLSDRFSAERPKGSFSTLEIQRTEQGDSAMYLCASSLRDREDGTEAFFGQGTRLTVV.

This clonotype has a count of ten or more. The chain joins TRBV12-3 or TRBV12-4 to TRBJ2-5, with 11 bases lining up with TRBD1. The CDR3 is made up of 14 amino acids. J gave up 7 bases and V 9 bases, and 10 bases lay outside the gene matches. The CDR3 sequence: CASRPGTGGTTQYF. Here the CDR3 DNA reads TGTGCCAGTCGACCCGGGACAGGGGGTACGACCCAGTACTTC.

This clonotype appeared a few times. The chain has TRBV20-1 and TRBJ1-3; no definite D call. Germline V CDR1 and CDR2: DFQATT, SNEGSKA (reference sequence). The length of the CDR3 is 15 residues. Trimming removed 1 base from V and 0 bases from J, with 10 bases in between. In DNA, the CDR3 is TGCAGTGCTAGAGTGCTGGCTTTCTCTGGAAACACCATATATTTT. Amino acids: CSARVLAFSGNTIYF.

The V and J genes are TRBV19 and TRBJ2-1; 12 bases match TRBD2. The CDR3 totals 14 residues. The germline V gene has CDR1 LNHDA and CDR2 SQIVND (reference sequence). After removal of 7 bases from V and 4 bases from J, the junction contained 2 bases not matched to a gene. The CDR3 DNA sequence: TGTGCCAGTACCACTAGCGGGGGGTACAATGAGCAGTTCTTC. This encodes CASTTSGGYNEQFF.

The gene calls are TRBV4-1 and TRBJ1-2, with TRBD1 as a possible D gene (5 bases). The CDR3 consists of 14 residues. The germline V gene encodes CDR1 MGHRA and CDR2 YSYEKL. V dropped 1 base and J dropped 8 bases, with 14 bases sitting between them. CDR3 DNA sequence: TGCGCCAGCAGCCAAGGCCGGGGGTTGCCCGGCTACACCTTC. As protein: CASSQGRGLPGYTF.

In its sample, this clonotype was seen a few times. This sequence joins TRBV25-1 and TRBJ1-2; D might be TRBD1 (6 bases). Trimming cost V 2 bases and J 4 bases, with 11 bases left between them. This CDR3 has 14 residues. From germline, CDR1 is MGHDK and CDR2 SYGVNS. Here the CDR3 DNA reads TGTGCCAGCAGTGAACCTCGGGGGCCCTATGGCTACACCTTC. Amino acid sequence: CASSEPRGPYGYTF.

The chain recombines TRBV7-9 with TRBJ2-1; D is uncertain. Germline CDR1 reads SEHNR; CDR2 reads FQNEAQ (reference sequence). The CDR3 is 16 residues long. The V end lost 4 bases, the J end lost 4 bases, and 17 bases lay between the germline ends. The CDR3 sequence: CASSSTKSYPYNEQFF. The CDR3 DNA follows: TGTGCCAGCAGCTCAACAAAGTCTTACCCATACAATGAGCAGTTCTTC.

V is TRBV4-2 and J is TRBJ2-5; 12 bases fit TRBD2. The length of the CDR3 is 14 residues. The V segment lost 6 bases and the J segment 5 bases; nucleotides outside the gene matches: 4. Germline V gene lookup returns CDR1 LGHNA and CDR2 YNFKEQ. CDR3 protein: CASRRLAGDETQYF. Written as DNA, the CDR3 is TGTGCCAGCAGGCGACTAGCGGGAGACGAGACCCAGTACTTC.

This clonotype was detected many times. This chain joins TRBV29-1 and TRBJ1-1, with no clear D. The CDR3 length is 12 residues. Germline V CDR1 and CDR2: SQVTM, ANQGSEA. The V gene lost 7 bases and the J gene lost 4 bases, with 13 bases spanning the gap. This CDR3 is CSADTAGTEAFF. In nucleotides, the CDR3 is TGCAGCGCTGACACGGCCGGCACTGAAGCTTTCTTT.

This clonotype appeared a few times. The chain carries TRBV4-1 and TRBJ2-1; tentative D call: TRBD1 (6 bases). CDR1 and CDR2 (germline): MGHRA, YSYEKL. V was pared by 0 bases and J by 5 bases, with 17 bases between. There are 17 residues in the CDR3. DNA for the CDR3: TGCGCCAGCAGCCAAGATAGAGGGGGAGAAGGAGACAATGAGCAGTTCTTC. It is translated as CASSQDRGGEGDNEQFF.

This clonotype was observed a few times. The chain employs TRBV19 and TRBJ2-6, with 9 positions matching TRBD1. The CDR3 loop spans 17 amino acids. CDR1 and CDR2 (germline): LNHDA, SQIVND (reference sequence). V lost 5 bases, J lost 0 bases, and 5 bases stayed unmatched. CDR3 nucleotides: TGTGCCAGTAGTCAGGGACAGGGTCCCTCTGGGGCCAACGTCCTGACTTTC. Amino acid sequence: CASSQGQGPSGANVLTF.

This clonotype was observed a few times. The chain is built from TRBV29-1 and TRBJ2-3, with D possibly being TRBD2 (5 bases). The CDR3 totals 15 residues. Germline CDR1 is SQVTM and CDR2 is ANQGSEA. Between the trimmed V and J ends, which lost 6 bases and 1 base, there was a span of 17 bases. CDR3: CSVGAIWGGTDTQYF. CDR3 sequence (DNA): TGCAGCGTGGGAGCTATCTGGGGTGGCACAGATACGCAGTATTTT.

This clonotype occurred many times. The J gene is TRBJ2-1, the V gene TRBV3-1; 10 positions agree with TRBD1. Germline V gives CDR1 LGHDT, CDR2 YNNKEL (reference sequence). The V gene end was trimmed by 0 bases and the J gene end by 9 bases; junction bases not matched to a gene: 17. The CDR3 sequence is 19 residues long. DNA of the CDR3: TGTGCCAGCAGCCAAGATTTTTGGTTGGGACAGGGGTTTTCGGGTGAGCAGTTCTTC. Its translation: CASSQDFWLGQGFSGEQFF.